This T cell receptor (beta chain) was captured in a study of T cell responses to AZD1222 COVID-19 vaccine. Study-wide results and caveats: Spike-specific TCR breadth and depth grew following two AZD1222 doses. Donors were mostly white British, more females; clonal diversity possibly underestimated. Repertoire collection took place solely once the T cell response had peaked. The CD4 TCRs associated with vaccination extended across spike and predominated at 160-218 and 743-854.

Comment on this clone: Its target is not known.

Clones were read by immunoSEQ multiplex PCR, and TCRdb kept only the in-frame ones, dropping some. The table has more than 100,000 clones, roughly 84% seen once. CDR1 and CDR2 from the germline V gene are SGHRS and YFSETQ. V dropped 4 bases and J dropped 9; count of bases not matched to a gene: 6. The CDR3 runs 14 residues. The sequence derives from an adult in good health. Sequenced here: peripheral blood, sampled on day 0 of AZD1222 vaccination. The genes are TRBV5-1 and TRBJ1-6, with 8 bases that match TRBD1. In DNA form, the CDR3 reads TGCGCCAGCAGCCCGGACAGGGAAGGTTCACCCCTCCACTTT. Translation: CASSPDREGSPLHF.